This T cell receptor (beta chain) was retrieved from a study of blood T cells in healthy people across ages. PCR was performed a second time for roughly 7 to 12 cycles using a sample-barcoded 5' primer and a J-beta primer mix. Using its own MiXCR run on the 5' RACE reads, TCRdb lists one record per CDR3 protein. The repertoire holds about 1 million distinct CDR3 sequences, with around 43% as singletons. A few counts support this clonotype. Every donor provided roughly 9.1 milliliters of peripheral blood. Each sample provided at least 6 micrograms of extracted total RNA. The trim removed 4 bases at V and 6 bases at J, leaving 6 bases unmatched. The CDR3 sequence is 15 residues long. The germline V gene encodes CDR1 SGHRS and CDR2 YFSETQ.

The genes are TRBV5-1 and TRBJ2-1; TRBD2 matches 11 bases. The sequencing sample was made of blood. This receptor was obtained from a woman aged 55-69 years in good health. DNA of the CDR3: TGCGCCAGCAGCACACTAGCGGGAGTGGCCAATGAGCAGTTCTTC. Amino acid sequence: CASSTLAGVANEQFF.